This is a list of T cell receptor beta chains from one sample in a study of blood T cell repertoires in COVID-19. The table came from immunoSEQ multiplex PCR; TCRdb's copy has only in-frame clones and leaves some out. The sample has 200,000 or so clones, about four fifths seen once; the top ten hold less than 15%. Sequenced: peripheral blood. These receptors were obtained from a woman older than 75 with COVID-19, enrolled during active disease. CDR3s include the opening cysteine and the closing phenylalanine or tryptophan. A D gene is named only where the DNA matches it firmly. Clone size is given for some rows only: seen once, a few or many times, or a class if the clone is expanded.

>NA|TRBD1|TRBV7-8|TRBJ2-7
TGTGCCAGCAGCTTTAACGGGCGGACAGGGGGTCCATACGAGCAGTACTTC
CASSFNGRTGGPYEQYF
>NA|TRBD1|TRBV20-1|TRBJ1-1
TGCAGTGCTGGGGACAGGGTAGAGGCTTTCTTT
CSAGDRVEAFF
>NA|TRBD1|TRBV19|TRBJ2-3
TGTGCCAGTAGTACGCCCGGGACAGGGGGTTTTGATACGCAGTATTTT
CASSTPGTGGFDTQYF
>NA|TRBD2|TRBV5-4|TRBJ2-1
TGTGCCAGCAGCTCCCAGCGGGAGGGCCGGGGTGAGCAGTTCTTC
CASSSQREGRGEQFF
>NA|NA|TRBV5-6|TRBJ1-3
TGTGCCAGCAGCTTGGCAGGGGCTGGAAACACCATATATTTT
CASSLAGAGNTIYF
>NA|TRBD1|TRBV19|TRBJ1-4
TGTGCCAGTAGTACGGACAGGGGAGCTAATGAAAAACTGTTTTTT
CASSTDRGANEKLFF
>many|TRBD2|TRBV15|TRBJ2-1
TGTGCCACCAGTGGTAGCGGGGCAAATGAGCAGTTCTTC
CATSGSGANEQFF
>once|NA|TRBV6-6|TRBJ2-1
TGTGCCAGCACGGGGGACTCCGCACCTTACAATGAGCAGTTCTTC
CASTGDSAPYNEQFF
>NA|NA|TRBV27|TRBJ2-3
TGTGCCAGCAGGCAGGGGAGTACAGATACGCAGTATTTT
CASRQGSTDTQYF
>NA|NA|TRBV7-8|TRBJ1-5
TGTGCCAGCAGCCCAGGGGTTAGCAATCAGCCCCAGCATTTT
CASSPGVSNQPQHF
>few|NA|TRBV6-5|TRBJ2-7
TGTGCCAGCAGTTACTTGGCGCGCGGTGAGCAGTACTTC
CASSYLARGEQYF
>few|NA|TRBV5-1|TRBJ1-1
TGCGCCAGCAGCTTCGGACTTAACACTGAAGCTTTCTTT
CASSFGLNTEAFF
>NA|TRBD2|TRBV24-1|TRBJ2-3
TGTGCCACCAGTGATTTGGTCGGGGGGACAGATACGCAGTATTTT
CATSDLVGGTDTQYF
>NA|NA|TRBV5-1|TRBJ2-2
TGCGCCAGCAGCCCGAGGACAGACAGTACCGGGGAGCTGTTTTTT
CASSPRTDSTGELFF
>NA|NA|TRBV11-3|TRBJ1-2
TGTGCCAGCAGCTTTGGTGGGGCAAATTCTGGCTACACCTTC
CASSFGGANSGYTF
>NA|NA|TRBV21-1|TRBJ1-1
TGTGCCAGCAGCAAATGGGGTCAGGGGGTAAGGACTGAAGCTTTCTTT
CASSKWGQGVRTEAFF
>NA|TRBD1|TRBV4-1|TRBJ2-7
TGCGCCAGCAGCCAAGATCACGGACAGGACTACGAGCAGTACTTC
CASSQDHGQDYEQYF
>NA|TRBD2|TRBV28|TRBJ2-5
TGTGCCAGCAGTTCCCCATCTAGCGGATATCAAGAGACCCAGTACTTC
CASSSPSSGYQETQYF
>NA|NA|TRBV11-3|TRBJ1-1
TGTGCCAGCGGAAGGGGCTACACTGAAGCTTTCTTT
CASGRGYTEAFF
>NA|NA|TRBV28|TRBJ2-5
TGTGCCAGCAGTTTAAGGGCAGGGCGAGAGACCCAGTACTTC
CASSLRAGRETQYF
>NA|NA|TRBV6-4|TRBJ1-1
TGTGCCAGCAGTGAACAGGTTTACACTGAAGCTTTCTTT
CASSEQVYTEAFF
>once|NA|TRBV7-9|TRBJ2-7
TGTGCCAGCAGCTTCGACCCGGGGTTATACGAGCAGTACTTC
CASSFDPGLYEQYF
>NA|NA|TRBV27|TRBJ2-1
TGTGCCAGCAGTAAGAACAGGGAGCAGTTCTTC
CASSKNREQFF
>NA|NA|TRBV7-6|TRBJ2-7
TGTGCCAGCAGCAGACCCGACACGGCTCGGTACGAGCAGTACTTC
CASSRPDTARYEQYF
>NA|TRBD2|TRBV3-1/TRBV3-2|TRBJ2-1
TGTGCCAGCAGCCAAGGCTCAGCGGGAGTCCCCTACAATGAGCAGTTCTTC
CASSQGSAGVPYNEQFF
>NA|NA|TRBV7-2|TRBJ2-7
TGTGCCAGCAGCTTAATAGAGGGCGAGCAGTACTTC
CASSLIEGEQYF
>once|TRBD1|TRBV5-1|TRBJ1-4
TGCGCCAGCAGCCGAGGGACAGGGGGCGCGTGGGGTAATGAAAAACTGTTTTTT
CASSRGTGGAWGNEKLFF
>few|NA|TRBV6-5|TRBJ1-6
TGTGCCAGCACAAAGGGCCGCCCAGGGTCACCCCTCCACTTT
CASTKGRPGSPLHF
>NA|TRBD1|TRBV7-9|TRBJ1-1
TGTGCCAGCAGCGTGGGACAGGGCACCACTGAAGCTTTCTTT
CASSVGQGTTEAFF
>NA|TRBD1|TRBV10-3|TRBJ1-1
TGTGCCATCAGGGACAGGGAGGGCACTGAAGCTTTCTTT
CAIRDREGTEAFF
>NA|TRBD1|TRBV6-6|TRBJ1-1
TGTGCCAGCAGTTCTACGGGACAGGGAAACACTGAAGCTTTCTTT
CASSSTGQGNTEAFF
>NA|NA|TRBV3-1/TRBV3-2|TRBJ2-1
TGTGCCAGCAGCCAAAAGCTAGCTAGCTACAATGAGCAGTTCTTC
CASSQKLASYNEQFF
>NA|TRBD1|TRBV19|TRBJ2-1
TGTGCCAGTAGTCTATGGACAGGGACATCTGAGCAGTTCTTC
CASSLWTGTSEQFF
>NA|TRBD2|TRBV10-3|TRBJ2-5
TGTGCCATCAGTGAGTTTCTGACTAGCGGGAGTCGAGAGACCCAGTACTTC
CAISEFLTSGSRETQYF
>NA|TRBD1|TRBV18|TRBJ2-7
TGTGCCAGCTCCCCACGGACAGGGAGAACCGAGCAGTACTTC
CASSPRTGRTEQYF
>NA|TRBD1|TRBV28|TRBJ1-3
TGTGCCAGCAGAAGGACAGGGATATGGAACACCATATATTTT
CASRRTGIWNTIYF
>NA|TRBD1|TRBV11-1|TRBJ2-5
TGTGCCAGCAGCCCCGGCGGTAAGAGACAGGGAAAGACCCAGTACTTC
CASSPGGKRQGKTQYF
>NA|TRBD2|TRBV2|TRBJ2-2
TGTGCCAGCAGTGAAGACCGGGGAGGGCAACTGTTTTTT
CASSEDRGGQLFF
>NA|NA|TRBV6-5|TRBJ2-5
TGTGCCAGCAGTTCAAGCGGGCGAGAGACCCAGTACTTC
CASSSSGRETQYF
>NA|NA|TRBV7-8|TRBJ2-1
TGTGCCAGCAGCTCTCAGGGACTCAGCAACAATGAGCAGTTCTTC
CASSSQGLSNNEQFF
>NA|NA|TRBV6-1|TRBJ1-6
TGTGCCAGCAGTGAAGCCCCGGCAAGAGGAAATTCACCCCTCCACTTT
CASSEAPARGNSPLHF
>few|NA|TRBV7-9|TRBJ1-2
TGTGCCAGCAGCTTATCTAGCTGGGGGCGAGTTGGCTACACCTTC
CASSLSSWGRVGYTF
>NA|TRBD1|TRBV5-1|TRBJ2-3
TGCGCCAGCAGCTTGGAAGGGACAGGGGCAGATACGCAGTATTTT
CASSLEGTGADTQYF
>NA|TRBD1|TRBV18|TRBJ1-1
TGTGCCAGCTCCCCGGGACAGGGGGCCGCTGAAGCTTTCTTT
CASSPGQGAAEAFF
>NA|TRBD2|TRBV10-3|TRBJ2-3
TGTGCCATCAGCCCCATGAGCCCGGGGGGGGTGGAGTATTTT
CAISPMSPGGVEYF
>NA|NA|TRBV9|TRBJ2-4
TGTGCCAGCAGCGGCGGGACAGCCAAAAACATTCAGTACTTC
CASSGGTAKNIQYF
>NA|NA|TRBV5-1|TRBJ2-4
TGCGCCAGCAGTTCGCGACAGCAGCCCTATTTAGCCAAAAACATTCAGTACTTC
CASSSRQQPYLAKNIQYF
>NA|NA|TRBV7-9|TRBJ2-3
TGTGCCAGCAGCTTACCCATGGAGGATACGCAGTATTTT
CASSLPMEDTQYF
>NA|NA|TRBV7-6|TRBJ1-3
TGTGCCAGCAGCTCCCAACAGGGACCTGGAAACACCATATATTTT
CASSSQQGPGNTIYF
>NA|NA|TRBV7-2|TRBJ2-7
TGTGCCAGCAGCTTAGTGGAGGCGGGGCCCTACGAGCAGTACTTC
CASSLVEAGPYEQYF
>NA|NA|TRBV7-3|TRBJ1-2
TGTGCCAGCAGCCGCGGACAGCCCAACTATGGCTACACCTTC
CASSRGQPNYGYTF
>NA|NA|TRBV28|TRBJ1-2
TGTGCCAGCAGTCCCCCGGGGGGGCGCGGCTACACCTTT
CASSPPGGRGYTF